This TCR beta chain came from a study of blood T cell repertoires in COVID-19. The wider study: Samples came from the United States, Italy and Spain, spanning acute and convalescent COVID-19.

Generated by immunoSEQ multiplex PCR, the TCRdb table keeps only in-frame clones and is missing some. The sample consists of over 200,000 clones, around 80% of them appearing once. The CDR3 spans 15 residues. V gave up 2 bases and J gave up 2 bases, with 10 bases separating them. Germline loops: CDR1 SGHKS, CDR2 YYEKEE (reference sequence). The TCR originated in a woman older than 75 with COVID-19, enrolled during active disease. The V call is TRBV5-5, the J call TRBJ1-4, with D perhaps TRBD1 (5 bases). Sequenced material: peripheral blood. CDR3 region: CASSFGGITNEKLFF. The CDR3 region has the DNA TGTGCCAGCAGCTTCGGGGGGATCACTAATGAAAAACTGTTTTTT.